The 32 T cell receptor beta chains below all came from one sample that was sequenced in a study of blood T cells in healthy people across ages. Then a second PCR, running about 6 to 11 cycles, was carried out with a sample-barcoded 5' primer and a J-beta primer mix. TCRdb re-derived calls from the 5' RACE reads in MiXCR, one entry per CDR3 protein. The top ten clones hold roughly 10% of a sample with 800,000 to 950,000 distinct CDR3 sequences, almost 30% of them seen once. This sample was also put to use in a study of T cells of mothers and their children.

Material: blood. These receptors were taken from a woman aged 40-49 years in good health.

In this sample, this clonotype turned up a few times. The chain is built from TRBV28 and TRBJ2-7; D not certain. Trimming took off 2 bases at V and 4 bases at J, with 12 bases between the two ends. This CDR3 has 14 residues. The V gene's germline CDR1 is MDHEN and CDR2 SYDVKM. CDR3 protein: CASSLGGIPYEQYF. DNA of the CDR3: TGTGCCAGCAGTTTAGGCGGAATCCCTTACGAGCAGTACTTC.

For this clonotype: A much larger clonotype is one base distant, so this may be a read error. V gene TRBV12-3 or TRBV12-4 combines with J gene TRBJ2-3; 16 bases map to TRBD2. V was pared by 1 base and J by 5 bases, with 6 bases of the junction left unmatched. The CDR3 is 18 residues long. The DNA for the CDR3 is TGTGCCAGCAGTTTAGTCGGGACTAGCGGGGGGGATAGAGATACGCAGTATTTT. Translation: CASSLVGTSGGDRDTQYF.

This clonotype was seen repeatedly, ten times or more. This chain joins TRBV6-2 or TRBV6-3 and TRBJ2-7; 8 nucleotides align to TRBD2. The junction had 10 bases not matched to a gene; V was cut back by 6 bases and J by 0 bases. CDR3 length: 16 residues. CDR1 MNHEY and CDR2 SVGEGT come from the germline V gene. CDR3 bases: TGTGCCAGCAGGGCCGGGAGGGGGACACTCTCCTACGAGCAGTACTTC. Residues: CASRAGRGTLSYEQYF.

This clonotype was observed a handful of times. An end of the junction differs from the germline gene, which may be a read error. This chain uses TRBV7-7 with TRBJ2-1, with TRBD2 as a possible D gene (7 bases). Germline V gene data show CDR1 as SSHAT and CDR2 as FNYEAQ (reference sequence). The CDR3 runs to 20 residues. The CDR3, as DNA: TGTGCTAGCAGCTTAGATGTTTTCGCGGGGGCCTATCCTACCTACAATGAGCAGTTCTTC. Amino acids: CASSLDVFAGAYPTYNEQFF.

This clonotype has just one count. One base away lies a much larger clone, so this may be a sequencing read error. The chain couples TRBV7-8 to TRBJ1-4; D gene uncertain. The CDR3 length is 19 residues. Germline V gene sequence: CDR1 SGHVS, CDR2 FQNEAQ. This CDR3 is CTSSLARLAVQATNEKLFF. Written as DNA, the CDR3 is TGTACCAGCAGCTTAGCCAGACTGGCAGTACAAGCAACTAATGAAAAACTGTTTTTT.

The CDR3 reads CASSPSGRVTGELFF. CDR3 nucleotides: TGTGCCAGCAGTCCGAGTGGCAGGGTCACCGGGGAGCTGTTTTTT. The chain links TRBV12-3 or TRBV12-4 to TRBJ2-2; D may be TRBD1 (5 bases). V dropped 5 bases and J dropped 4 bases, with 14 bases sitting between them. The CDR3 spans 15 residues.

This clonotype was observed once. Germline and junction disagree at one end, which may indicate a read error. The CDR3: CSASGLSYEQYF. The CDR3 region has the DNA TGTAGTGCTTCTGGCCTCTCCTACGAGCAGTACTTC. The genes are TRBV20-1 and TRBJ2-7; the D is unclear. The germline CDR1 and CDR2 sequences are DFQATT and SNEGSKA (reference sequence). The CDR3 is 12 residues long.

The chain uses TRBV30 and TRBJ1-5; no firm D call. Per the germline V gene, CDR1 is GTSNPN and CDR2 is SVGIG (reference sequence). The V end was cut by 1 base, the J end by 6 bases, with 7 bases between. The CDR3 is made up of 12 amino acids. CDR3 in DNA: TGTGCCTGGAGTGAGGGTGTTCAGCCCCAGCATTTT. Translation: CAWSEGVQPQHF.

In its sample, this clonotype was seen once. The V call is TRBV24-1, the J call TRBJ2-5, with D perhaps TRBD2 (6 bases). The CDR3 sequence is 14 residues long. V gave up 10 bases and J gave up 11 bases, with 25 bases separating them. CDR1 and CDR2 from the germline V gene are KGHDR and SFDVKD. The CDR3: CATQEGPGIYDQYF. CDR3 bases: TGTGCCACTCAGGAGGGTCCCGGCATCTACGATCAGTACTTC.

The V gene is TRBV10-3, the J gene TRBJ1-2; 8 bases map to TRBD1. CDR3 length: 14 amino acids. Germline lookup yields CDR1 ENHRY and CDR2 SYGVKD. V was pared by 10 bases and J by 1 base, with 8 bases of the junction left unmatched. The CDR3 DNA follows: TGTGCCACCAACGGGGACAGGTTTAACTATGGCTACACCTTC. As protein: CATNGDRFNYGYTF.

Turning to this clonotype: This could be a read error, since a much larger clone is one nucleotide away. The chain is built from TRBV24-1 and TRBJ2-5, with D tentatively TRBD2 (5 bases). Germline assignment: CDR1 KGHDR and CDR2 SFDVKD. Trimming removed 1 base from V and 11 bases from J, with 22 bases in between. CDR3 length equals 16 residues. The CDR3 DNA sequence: TGTGCCACCAGTGATTTTTCTAGCCCATTCTACAATGAGCAGTACTTC. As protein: CATSDFSSPFYNEQYF.

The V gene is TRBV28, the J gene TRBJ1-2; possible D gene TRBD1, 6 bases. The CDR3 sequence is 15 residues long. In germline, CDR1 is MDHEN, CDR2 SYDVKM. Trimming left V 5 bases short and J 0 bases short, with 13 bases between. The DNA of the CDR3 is TGTGCCAGCAGTACCACAGGGTCCACTAACTATGGCTACACCTTC. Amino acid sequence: CASSTTGSTNYGYTF.

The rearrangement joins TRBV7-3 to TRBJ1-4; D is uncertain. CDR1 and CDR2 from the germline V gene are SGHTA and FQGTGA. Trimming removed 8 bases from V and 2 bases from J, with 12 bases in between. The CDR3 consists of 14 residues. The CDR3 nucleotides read TGTGCCAGCGGCATCGGCAGGACTAATGAAAAACTGTTTTTT. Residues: CASGIGRTNEKLFF.

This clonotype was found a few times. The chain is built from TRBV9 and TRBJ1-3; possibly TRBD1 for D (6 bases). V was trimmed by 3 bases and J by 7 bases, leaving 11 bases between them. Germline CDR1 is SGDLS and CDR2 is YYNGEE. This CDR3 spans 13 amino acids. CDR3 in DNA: TGTGCCAGCAGCGCCGAGGGGGAGAACACCATATATTTT. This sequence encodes CASSAEGENTIYF.

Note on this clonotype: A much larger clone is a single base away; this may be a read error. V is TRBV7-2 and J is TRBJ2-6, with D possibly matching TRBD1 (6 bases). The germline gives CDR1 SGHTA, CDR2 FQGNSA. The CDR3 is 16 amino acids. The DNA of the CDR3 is TGTGCCAGCAGCTGGACAGTATCCTCTGGGGCCAACGTCCGGACTTTC. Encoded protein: CASSWTVSSGANVRTF.

Here the CDR3 reads CASSESALKGTGKNNEQFF. The CDR3 nucleotides read TGTGCCAGCAGTGAATCCGCTCTCAAGGGGACAGGGAAGAACAATGAGCAGTTCTTC. This sequence joins TRBV25-1 and TRBJ2-1; 9 nucleotides agree with TRBD1. Germline V gene lookup returns CDR1 MGHDK and CDR2 SYGVNS. The CDR3 consists of 19 residues. The ends lost 1 base at V and 5 bases at J; junction bases unmatched: 15.

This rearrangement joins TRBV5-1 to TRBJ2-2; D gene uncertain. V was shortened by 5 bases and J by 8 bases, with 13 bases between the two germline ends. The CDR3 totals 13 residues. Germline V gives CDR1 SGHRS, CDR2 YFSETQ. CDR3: CASRDTSFGELFF. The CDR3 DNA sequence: TGCGCCAGCAGGGATACTTCCTTTGGGGAGCTGTTTTTT.

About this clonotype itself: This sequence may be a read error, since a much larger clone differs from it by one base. DNA for the CDR3: TGTGCCGGTGCGGACAGGGGGCTTAACGAGCAGTACTTC. The encoded protein is CAGADRGLNEQYF. This chain connects TRBV6-1 to TRBJ2-7; 11 nucleotides line up with TRBD1. Germline V CDR1 and CDR2: MNHNS, SASEGT. V gave up 11 bases and J gave up 5 bases; unmatched junction bases: 8. CDR3 length: 13 amino acids.

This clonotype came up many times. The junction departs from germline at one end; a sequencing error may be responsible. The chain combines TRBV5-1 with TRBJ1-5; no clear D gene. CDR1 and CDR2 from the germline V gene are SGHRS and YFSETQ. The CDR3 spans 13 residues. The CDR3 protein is CASSLDLNQPQHF. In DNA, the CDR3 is TGTGCCAGCAGCTTAGATTTGAATCAGCCCCAGCATTTT.

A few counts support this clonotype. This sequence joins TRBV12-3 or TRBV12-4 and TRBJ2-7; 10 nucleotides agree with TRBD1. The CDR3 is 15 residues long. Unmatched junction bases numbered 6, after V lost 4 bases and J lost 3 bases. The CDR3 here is CASSSRGQGHYEQYF. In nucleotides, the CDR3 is TGTGCCAGCAGTTCCCGGGGACAGGGGCACTACGAGCAGTACTTC.

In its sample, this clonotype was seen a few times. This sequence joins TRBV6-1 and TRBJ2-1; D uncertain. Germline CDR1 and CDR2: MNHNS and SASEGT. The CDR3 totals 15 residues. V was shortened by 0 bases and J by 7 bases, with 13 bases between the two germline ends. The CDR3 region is CASSEARIVRNEQFF. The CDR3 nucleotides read TGTGCCAGCAGTGAAGCGCGGATCGTCCGAAATGAGCAGTTCTTC.

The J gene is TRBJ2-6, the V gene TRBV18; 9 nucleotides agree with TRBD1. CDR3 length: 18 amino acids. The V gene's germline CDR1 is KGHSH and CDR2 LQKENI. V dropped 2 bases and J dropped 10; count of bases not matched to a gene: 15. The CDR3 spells CASSPKQGARITANVLTF. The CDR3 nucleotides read TGTGCCAGCTCACCAAAACAGGGGGCTAGAATAACGGCAAACGTCCTGACTTTC.

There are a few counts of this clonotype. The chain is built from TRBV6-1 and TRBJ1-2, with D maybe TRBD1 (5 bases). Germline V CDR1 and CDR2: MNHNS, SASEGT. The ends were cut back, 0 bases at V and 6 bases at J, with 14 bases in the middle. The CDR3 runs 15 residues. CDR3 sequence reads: CASSEAQGWSNGYTF. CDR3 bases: TGTGCCAGCAGTGAAGCTCAGGGTTGGAGTAATGGCTACACCTTC.

CDR3 sequence (DNA): TGTGCCAGCAGCCCGCCGGGACTAGCGATAAATGAGCAGTACTTC. Protein product: CASSPPGLAINEQYF. The genes are TRBV11-2 and TRBJ2-4; TRBD2 agrees at 10 bases. The V gene's germline CDR1 is SGHAT and CDR2 FQNNGV. J lost 13 bases, V lost 5 bases, and 14 bases had no gene match. The CDR3 contains 15 residues. Variable domain in full (rest from reference TRBV11-2 and TRBJ2-4): EAGVAQSPRYKIIEKRQSVAFWCNPISGHATLYWYQQILGQGPKLLIQFQNNGVVDDSQLPKDRFSAERLKGVDSTLKIQPAKLEDSAVYLCASSPPGLAINEQYFGAGTRLSVL.

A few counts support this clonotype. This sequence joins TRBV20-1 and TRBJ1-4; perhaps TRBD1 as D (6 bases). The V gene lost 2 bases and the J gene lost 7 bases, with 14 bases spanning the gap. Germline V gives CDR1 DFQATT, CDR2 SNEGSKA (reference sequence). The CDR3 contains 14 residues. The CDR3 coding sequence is TGCAGTGCTAGAAGGGGGGGGATGGGTGAAAAACTGTTTTTT. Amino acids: CSARRGGMGEKLFF.

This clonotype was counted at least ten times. CDR3 sequence reads: CASSGIPPYFYEQYF. Written as DNA, the CDR3 is TGCGCCAGTTCGGGAATCCCCCCTTACTTTTACGAGCAGTACTTC. The chain couples TRBV10-2 to TRBJ2-7, with a tentative D call TRBD2 (5 bases). The CDR3 loop spans 15 amino acids. Trimming took off 9 bases at V and 4 bases at J, with 22 bases between the two ends. The germline CDR1 and CDR2 sequences are WSHSY and SAAADI.

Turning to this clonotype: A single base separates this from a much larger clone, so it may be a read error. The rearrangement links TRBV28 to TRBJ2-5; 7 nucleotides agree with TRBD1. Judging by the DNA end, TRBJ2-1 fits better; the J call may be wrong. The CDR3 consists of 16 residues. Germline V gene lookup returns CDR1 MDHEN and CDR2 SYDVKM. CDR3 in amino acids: CASSFGQDTFQETQFF. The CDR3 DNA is TGTGCCAGCAGTTTCGGACAGGACACATTCCAAGAGACCCAGTTCTTC.

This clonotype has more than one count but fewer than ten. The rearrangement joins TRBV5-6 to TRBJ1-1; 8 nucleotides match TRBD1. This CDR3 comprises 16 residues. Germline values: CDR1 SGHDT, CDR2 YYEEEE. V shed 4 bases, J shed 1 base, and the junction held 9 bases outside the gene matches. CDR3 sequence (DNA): TGTGCCAGCAGCCCCGACCTGGGACAGGAGAACACTGAAGCTTTCTTT. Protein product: CASSPDLGQENTEAFF. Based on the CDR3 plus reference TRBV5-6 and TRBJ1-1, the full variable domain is DAGVTQSPTHLIKTRGQQVTLRCSPKSGHDTVSWYQQALGQGPQFIFQYYEEEERQRGNFPDRFSGHQFPNYSSELNVNALLLGDSALYLCASSPDLGQENTEAFFGQGTRLTVV.

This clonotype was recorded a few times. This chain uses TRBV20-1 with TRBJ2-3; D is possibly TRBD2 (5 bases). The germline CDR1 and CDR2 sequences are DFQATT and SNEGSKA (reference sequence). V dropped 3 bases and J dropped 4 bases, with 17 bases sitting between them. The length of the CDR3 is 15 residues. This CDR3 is CSASGVFPTADTQYF. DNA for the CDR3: TGCAGTGCTAGCGGGGTTTTTCCAACAGCAGATACGCAGTATTTT.

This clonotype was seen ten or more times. CDR3 bases: TGTGCCAGCAGTTCCGGACAATTGAACTATGGCTACACCTTC. This codes for CASSSGQLNYGYTF. The rearrangement joins TRBV28 to TRBJ1-2; weak D call: TRBD1 (5 bases). The germline CDR1 and CDR2 sequences are MDHEN and SYDVKM. The ends were cut back, 4 bases at V and 2 bases at J, with 11 bases in the middle. This CDR3 region has 14 residues.

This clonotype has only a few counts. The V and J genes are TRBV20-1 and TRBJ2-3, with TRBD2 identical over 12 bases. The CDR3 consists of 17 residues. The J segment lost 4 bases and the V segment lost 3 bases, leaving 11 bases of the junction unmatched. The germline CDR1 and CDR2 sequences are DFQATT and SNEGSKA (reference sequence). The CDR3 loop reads CSASPRLAGVPADTQYF. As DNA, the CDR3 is TGCAGTGCTAGTCCCCGACTAGCGGGGGTTCCCGCAGATACGCAGTATTTT.

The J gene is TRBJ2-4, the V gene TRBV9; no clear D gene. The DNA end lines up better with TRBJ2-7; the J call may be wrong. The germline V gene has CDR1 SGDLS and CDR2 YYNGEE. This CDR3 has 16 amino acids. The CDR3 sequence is CASSVTAVGTRYEQYF. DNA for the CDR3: TGTGCCAGCAGCGTAACCGCCGTGGGCACCCGCTACGAGCAGTACTTC.